A single sample is the source of the 24 T cell receptor beta chains below, sequenced in a study of monozygotic twins with inflammatory bowel disease. TCRdb re-called the 5' RACE reads and gives one entry per CDR3 protein, without DNA. This table lists 300,000 to 450,000 distinct CDR3 sequences. The specimen sequenced was blood. Receptors originate from a human donor with ulcerative colitis or Crohn's disease, or a healthy co-twin of an affected twin (not recorded which).

This sequence joins TRBV5-1 and TRBJ2-2. The CDR3 is made up of 14 amino acids. Germline CDR1 and CDR2: SGHRS and YFSETQ. This chain's CDR3 is CASKLGYNTGELFF.

The chain is built from TRBV19 and TRBJ1-4. The CDR3 has 12 residues. Germline CDR1 and CDR2: LNHDA and SQIVND (reference sequence). The CDR3 spells CASRRINEKLFF.

The rearrangement links TRBV5-1 to TRBJ2-5; TCRdb's D call, TRBD1, is unchecked because there is no DNA. The CDR3 has 13 amino acids. CDR1 and CDR2 from the germline V gene are SGHRS and YFSETQ. CDR3 residues: CASSAYRGETQYF.

The gene calls are TRBV7-9 and TRBJ2-7; TCRdb calls TRBD1, which cannot be checked without DNA. Germline V CDR1 and CDR2: SEHNR, FQNEAQ (reference sequence). The CDR3 runs 14 residues. The CDR3 reads CASRDREISYEQYF.

The CDR3 here is CASSLVGDSYGYTF. The rearrangement joins TRBV12-3 or TRBV12-4 to TRBJ1-2. CDR3 length: 14 amino acids.

J is TRBJ1-2 and V is TRBV11-2; TCRdb reports TRBD1, a call that lacks DNA to check it against. Germline V gene sequence: CDR1 SGHAT, CDR2 FQNNGV. The CDR3 runs 14 residues. The chain's CDR3 is CASSQDRGLFGYTF. Drawing the rest from reference TRBV11-2 and TRBJ1-2, the complete variable domain is EAGVAQSPRYKIIEKRQSVAFWCNPISGHATLYWYQQILGQGPKLLIQFQNNGVVDDSQLPKDRFSAERLKGVDSTLKIQPAKLEDSAVYLCASSQDRGLFGYTFGSGTRLTVV.

This chain connects TRBV7-2 to TRBJ2-1; TCRdb outputs TRBD1, but without DNA this stays unchecked. The CDR3 length is 15 residues. CDR1 and CDR2 (germline): SGHTA, FQGNSA. The CDR3 is CASSPRDGSYNEQFF.

The chain joins TRBV20-1 to TRBJ1-6; the D call of TRBD1 rests on TCRdb alone, since no DNA is present to check it. CDR1 and CDR2 from the germline V gene are DFQATT and SNEGSKA (reference sequence). This CDR3 comprises 13 residues. CDR3 region: CSASTVPLSPLHF.

This sequence joins TRBV7-3 and TRBJ2-7; no DNA is available, so the TRBD2 call from TCRdb remains unchecked. Per germline, CDR1 SGHTA and CDR2 FQGTGA. This CDR3 is built from 16 residues. CDR3 sequence reads: CASSLLAGGTRDEQYF.

CDR3 residues: CASRADRGREKLFF. V usage is TRBV7-9 and J usage is TRBJ1-4; no DNA is available, so the TRBD1 call from TCRdb remains unchecked. CDR1 is SEHNR, CDR2 FQNEAQ, per germline (reference sequence). The CDR3 loop spans 14 amino acids.

CDR3 loop: CASSRKAGTDLNYGYTF. The chain uses TRBV3-1 and TRBJ1-2; the D call from TCRdb, TRBD1, cannot be confirmed without DNA. This CDR3 contains 17 residues. Looked up from germline, CDR1 is LGHDT and CDR2 is YNNKEL (reference sequence).

The chain carries TRBV7-2 and TRBJ1-4. The CDR3 is 14 amino acids. The germline V gene has CDR1 SGHTA and CDR2 FQGNSA. This chain's CDR3 is CASSPAGVREKLFF.

The chain joins TRBV15 to TRBJ2-1; the D call from TCRdb, TRBD2, cannot be confirmed without DNA. The CDR3 has 18 amino acids. Germline V gives CDR1 LNHNV, CDR2 YYDKDF (reference sequence). The CDR3 here is CATSRTLEFSGRGNEQFF.

The chain couples TRBV19 to TRBJ2-2; the TCRdb D gene call, TRBD1, has no DNA to confirm it. This CDR3 has 16 residues. Germline-derived CDR1 and CDR2 are LNHDA and SQIVND (reference sequence). CDR3: CASSIRTGRDTGELFF.

This CDR3 is CASSSTRGGQETQYF. This chain links TRBV5-1 with TRBJ2-5; no DNA is available, so the TRBD2 call from TCRdb remains unchecked. CDR3 length: 15 residues. Looked up from germline, CDR1 is SGHRS and CDR2 is YFSETQ.

The V gene is TRBV4-1, the J gene TRBJ2-5; checking the TCRdb D call of TRBD1 is not possible without DNA. There are 15 residues in the CDR3. Germline values: CDR1 MGHRA, CDR2 YSYEKL. The CDR3 is CASSQDMGARGTQYF.

The genes are TRBV5-1 and TRBJ1-1. The CDR3 loop spans 15 amino acids. The germline CDR1 and CDR2 sequences are SGHRS and YFSETQ. The CDR3 here is CASSLEAPINTEAFF.

The rearrangement uses TRBV4-1 and TRBJ2-7; the D call of TRBD2 rests on TCRdb alone, since no DNA is present to check it. The CDR3 length is 19 residues. Germline V gene sequence: CDR1 MGHRA, CDR2 YSYEKL. The CDR3 sequence is CASSYHAPPGVERIGEQYF.

The chain joins TRBV6-5 to TRBJ2-5; TCRdb selects TRBD1, and the lack of DNA leaves this call unchecked. CDR1 is MNHEY and CDR2 is SVGAGI in the germline V gene. The CDR3 is 15 amino acids. This chain's CDR3 is CASSYSRGLKETQYF.

The rearrangement uses TRBV11-1 and TRBJ1-1; as DNA is missing, the TRBD1 call by TCRdb cannot be tested. Germline assignment: CDR1 SGHAT and CDR2 FQDESV (reference sequence). The CDR3 loop spans 19 amino acids. The CDR3 loop reads CASSLVRGGGTDRDTEAFF.

This chain joins TRBV29-1 and TRBJ2-5; TCRdb's assignment of TRBD1 cannot be checked, as there is no DNA. This CDR3 contains 13 residues. Looked up from germline, CDR1 is SQVTM and CDR2 is ANQGSEA. CDR3 in amino acids: CSVGTYMGETQYF.

The chain links TRBV14 to TRBJ2-4; the D call from TCRdb, TRBD1, cannot be confirmed without DNA. Germline-derived CDR1 and CDR2 are SGHDN and FVKESK. The CDR3 is 15 amino acids. The CDR3 protein is CASSQGRTGGNIQYF.

The rearrangement joins TRBV5-1 to TRBJ1-1; TCRdb outputs TRBD1, but without DNA this stays unchecked. This CDR3 comprises 16 residues. Germline V CDR1 and CDR2: SGHRS, YFSETQ. The CDR3 region is CASSFIPGQMNTEAFF.

The V and J genes are TRBV5-1 and TRBJ2-3; TCRdb reports TRBD2, a call that lacks DNA to check it against. CDR3 length: 16 amino acids. Looked up from germline, CDR1 is SGHRS and CDR2 is YFSETQ. The chain's CDR3 is CASSLQGAGPTDTQYF.